The clone carrying this T cell receptor beta chain was observed once. The data were taken from a study of CD8 T cells in Susac syndrome. Random hexamers served to reverse transcribe roughly 0.45 to 1 ug RNA. From the immunoSEQ multiplex PCR reads, TCRdb called clonotypes with MiXCR, one entry per CDR3 protein. This table holds over 140,000 distinct CDR3 sequences, 95% found once. Sequenced material: CD4+ T cells from PBMCs. The TCR comes from a human donor with Susac syndrome.

CDR3 region: CAWSTGGARETQYF. The CDR3 nucleotides are TGTGCCTGGAGCACCGGGGGGGCGCGGGAGACCCAGTACTTC. J is TRBJ2-5 and V is TRBV30, with TRBD2 matching 8 bases. The CDR3 totals 14 residues. V shed 3 bases, J shed 5 bases, and the junction held 8 bases outside the gene matches. Germline V gives CDR1 GTSNPN, CDR2 SVGIG (reference sequence). Variable domain in full (rest from reference TRBV30 and TRBJ2-5): SQTIHQWPATLVQPVGSPLSLECTVEGTSNPNLYWYRQAAGRGLQLLFYSVGIGQISSEVPQNLSASRPQDRQFILSSKKLLLSDSGFYLCAWSTGGARETQYFGPGTRLLVL.